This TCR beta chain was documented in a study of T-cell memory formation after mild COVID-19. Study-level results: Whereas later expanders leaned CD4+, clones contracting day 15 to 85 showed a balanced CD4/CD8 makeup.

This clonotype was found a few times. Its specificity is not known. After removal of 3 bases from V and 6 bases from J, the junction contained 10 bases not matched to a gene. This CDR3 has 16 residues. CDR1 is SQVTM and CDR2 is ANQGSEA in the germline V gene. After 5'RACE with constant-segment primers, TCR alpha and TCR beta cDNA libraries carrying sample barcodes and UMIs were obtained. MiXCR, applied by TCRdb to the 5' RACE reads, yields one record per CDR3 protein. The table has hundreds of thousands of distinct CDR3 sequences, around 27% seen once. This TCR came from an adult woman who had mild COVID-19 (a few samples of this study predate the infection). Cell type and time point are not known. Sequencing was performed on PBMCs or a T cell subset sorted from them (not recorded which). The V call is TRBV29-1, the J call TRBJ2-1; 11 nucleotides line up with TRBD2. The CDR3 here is CSVEGTSGYAANEQFF. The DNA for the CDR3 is TGCAGCGTTGAGGGGACTAGCGGCTATGCGGCCAATGAGCAGTTCTTC.